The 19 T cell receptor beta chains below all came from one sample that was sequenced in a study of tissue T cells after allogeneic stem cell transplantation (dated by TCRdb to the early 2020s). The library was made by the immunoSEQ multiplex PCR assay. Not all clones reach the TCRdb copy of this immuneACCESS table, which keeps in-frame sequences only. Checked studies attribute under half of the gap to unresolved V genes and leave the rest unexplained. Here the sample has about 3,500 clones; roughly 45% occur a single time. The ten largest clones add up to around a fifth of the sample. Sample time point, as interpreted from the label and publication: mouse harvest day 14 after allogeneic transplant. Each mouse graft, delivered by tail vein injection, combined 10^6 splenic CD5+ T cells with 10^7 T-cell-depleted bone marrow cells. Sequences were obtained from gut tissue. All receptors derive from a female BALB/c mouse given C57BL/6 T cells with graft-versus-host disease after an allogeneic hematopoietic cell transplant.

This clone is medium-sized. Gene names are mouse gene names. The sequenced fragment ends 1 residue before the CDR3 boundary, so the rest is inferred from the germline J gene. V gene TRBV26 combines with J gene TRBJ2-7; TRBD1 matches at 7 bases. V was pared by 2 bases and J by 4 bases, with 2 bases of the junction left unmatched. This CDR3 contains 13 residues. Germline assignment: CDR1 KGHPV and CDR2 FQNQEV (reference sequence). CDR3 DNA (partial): TGTGCCAGCAGTCTGGGGGACAGTTATGAACAGTAC. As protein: CASSLGDSYEQY. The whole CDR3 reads CASSLGDSYEQYF.

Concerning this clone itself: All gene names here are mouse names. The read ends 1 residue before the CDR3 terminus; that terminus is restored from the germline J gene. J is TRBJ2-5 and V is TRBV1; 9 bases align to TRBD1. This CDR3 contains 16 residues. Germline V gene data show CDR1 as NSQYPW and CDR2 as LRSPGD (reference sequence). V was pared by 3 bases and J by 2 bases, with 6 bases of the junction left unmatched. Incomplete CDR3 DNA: TGCACCTGCAGTGCTGGGACAGGGAGAGGCCAAGACACCCAGTAC. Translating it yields CTCSAGTGRGQDTQY. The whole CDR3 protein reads CTCSAGTGRGQDTQYF.

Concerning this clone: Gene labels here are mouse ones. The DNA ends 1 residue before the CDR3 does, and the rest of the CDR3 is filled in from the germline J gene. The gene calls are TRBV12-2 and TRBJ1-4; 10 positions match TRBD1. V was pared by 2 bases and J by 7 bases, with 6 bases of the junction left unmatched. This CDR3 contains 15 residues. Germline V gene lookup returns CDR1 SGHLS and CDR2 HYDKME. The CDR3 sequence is CASSPTGTGAERLFF. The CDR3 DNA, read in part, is TGTGCCAGCTCTCCGACCGGGACAGGGGCCGAAAGATTATTT.

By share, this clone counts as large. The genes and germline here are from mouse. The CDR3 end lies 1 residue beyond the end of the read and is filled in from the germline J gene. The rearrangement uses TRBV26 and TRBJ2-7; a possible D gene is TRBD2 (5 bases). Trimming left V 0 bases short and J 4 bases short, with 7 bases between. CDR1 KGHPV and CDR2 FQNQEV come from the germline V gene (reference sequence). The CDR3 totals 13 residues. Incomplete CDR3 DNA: TGTGCCAGCAGTCTGTCCTGGGAATATGAACAGTAC. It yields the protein CASSLSWEYEQY. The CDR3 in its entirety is CASSLSWEYEQYF.

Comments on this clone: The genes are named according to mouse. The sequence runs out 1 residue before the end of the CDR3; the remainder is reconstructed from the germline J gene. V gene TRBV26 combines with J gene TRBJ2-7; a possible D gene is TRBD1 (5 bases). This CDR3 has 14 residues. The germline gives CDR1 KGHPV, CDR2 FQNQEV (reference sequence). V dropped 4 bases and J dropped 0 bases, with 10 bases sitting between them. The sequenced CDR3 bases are TGTGCCAGCAGTCCGGACATAAGCTCCTATGAACAGTAC. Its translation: CASSPDISSYEQY. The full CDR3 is CASSPDISSYEQYF.

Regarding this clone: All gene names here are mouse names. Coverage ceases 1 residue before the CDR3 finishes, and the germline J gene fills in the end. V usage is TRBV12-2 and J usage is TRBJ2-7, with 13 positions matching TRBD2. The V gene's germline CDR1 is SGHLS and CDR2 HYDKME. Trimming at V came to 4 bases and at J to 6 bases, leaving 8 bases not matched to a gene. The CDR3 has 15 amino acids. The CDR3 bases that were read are TGTGCCAGCTCCCGACCGGGACTGGGGGGGTTTGAACAGTAC. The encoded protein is CASSRPGLGGFEQY. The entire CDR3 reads CASSRPGLGGFEQYF.

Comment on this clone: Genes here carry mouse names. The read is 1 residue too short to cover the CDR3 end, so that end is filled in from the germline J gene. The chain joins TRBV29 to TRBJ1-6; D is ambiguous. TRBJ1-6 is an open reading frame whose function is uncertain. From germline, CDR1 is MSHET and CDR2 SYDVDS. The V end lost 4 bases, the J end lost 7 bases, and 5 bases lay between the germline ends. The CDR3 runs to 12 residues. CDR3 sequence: CASSSRNSPLYF. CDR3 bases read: TGTGCTAGCAGTTCTCGGAATTCGCCCCTCTAC.

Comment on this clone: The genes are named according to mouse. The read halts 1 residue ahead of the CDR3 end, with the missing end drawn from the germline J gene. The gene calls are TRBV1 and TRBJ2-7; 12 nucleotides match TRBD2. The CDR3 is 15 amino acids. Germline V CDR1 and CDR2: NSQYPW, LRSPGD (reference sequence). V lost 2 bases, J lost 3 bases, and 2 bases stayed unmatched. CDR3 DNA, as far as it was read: TGCACCTGCAGTGCAAGGGACTGGGGGGTCTATGAACAGTAC. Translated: CTCSARDWGVYEQY. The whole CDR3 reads CTCSARDWGVYEQYF.

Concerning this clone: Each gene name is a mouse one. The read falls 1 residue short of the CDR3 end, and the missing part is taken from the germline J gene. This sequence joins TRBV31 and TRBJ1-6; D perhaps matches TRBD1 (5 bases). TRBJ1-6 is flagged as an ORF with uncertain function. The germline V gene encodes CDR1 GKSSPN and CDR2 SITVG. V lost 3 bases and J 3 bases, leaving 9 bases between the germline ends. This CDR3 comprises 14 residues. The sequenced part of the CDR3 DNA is TGTGCCTGGAGGGGGCTGGGCTATAATTCGCCCCTCTAC. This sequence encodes CAWRGLGYNSPLY. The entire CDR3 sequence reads CAWRGLGYNSPLYF.

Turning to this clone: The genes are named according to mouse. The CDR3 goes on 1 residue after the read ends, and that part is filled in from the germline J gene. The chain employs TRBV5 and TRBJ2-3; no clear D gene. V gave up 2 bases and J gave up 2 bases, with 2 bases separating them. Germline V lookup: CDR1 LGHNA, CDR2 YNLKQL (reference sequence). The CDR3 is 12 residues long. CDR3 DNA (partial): TGTGCCAGCAGCCAATATGCAGAAACGCTGTAT. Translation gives CASSQYAETLY. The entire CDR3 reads CASSQYAETLYF.

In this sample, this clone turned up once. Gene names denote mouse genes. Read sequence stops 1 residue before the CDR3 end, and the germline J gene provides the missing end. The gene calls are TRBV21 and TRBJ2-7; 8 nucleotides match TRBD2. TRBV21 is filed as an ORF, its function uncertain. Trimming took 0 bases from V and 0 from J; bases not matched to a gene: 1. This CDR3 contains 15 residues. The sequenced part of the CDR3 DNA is TGTGCTAGCAGTCAATCTGGGGGGGGCTCCTATGAACAGTAC. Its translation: CASSQSGGGSYEQY. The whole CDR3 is CASSQSGGGSYEQYF.

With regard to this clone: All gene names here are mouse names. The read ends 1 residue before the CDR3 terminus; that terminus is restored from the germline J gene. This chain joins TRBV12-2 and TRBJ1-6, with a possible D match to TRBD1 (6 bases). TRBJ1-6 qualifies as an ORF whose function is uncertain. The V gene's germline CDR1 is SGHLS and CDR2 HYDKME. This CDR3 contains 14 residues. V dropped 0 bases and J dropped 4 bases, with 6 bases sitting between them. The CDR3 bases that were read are TGTGCCAGCTCTCTCGGACAGTATAATTCGCCCCTCTAC. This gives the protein CASSLGQYNSPLY. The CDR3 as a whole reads CASSLGQYNSPLYF.

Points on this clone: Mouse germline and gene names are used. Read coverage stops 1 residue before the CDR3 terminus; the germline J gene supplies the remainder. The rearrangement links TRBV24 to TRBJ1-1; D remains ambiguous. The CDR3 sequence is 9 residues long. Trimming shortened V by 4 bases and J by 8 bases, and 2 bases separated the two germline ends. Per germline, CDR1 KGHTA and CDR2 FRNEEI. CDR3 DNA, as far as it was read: TGTGCCAGCAGTCCCGAAGTCTTC. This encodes CASSPEVF. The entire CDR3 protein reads CASSPEVFF.

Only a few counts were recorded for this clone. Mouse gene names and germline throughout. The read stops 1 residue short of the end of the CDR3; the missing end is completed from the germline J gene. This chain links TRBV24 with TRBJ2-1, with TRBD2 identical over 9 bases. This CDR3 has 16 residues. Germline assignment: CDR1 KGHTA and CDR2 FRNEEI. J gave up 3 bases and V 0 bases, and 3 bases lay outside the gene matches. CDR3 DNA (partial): TGTGCCAGCAGTCTGTATCTGGGGGGGTTCTATGCTGAGCAGTTC. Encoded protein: CASSLYLGGFYAEQF. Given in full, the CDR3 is CASSLYLGGFYAEQFF.

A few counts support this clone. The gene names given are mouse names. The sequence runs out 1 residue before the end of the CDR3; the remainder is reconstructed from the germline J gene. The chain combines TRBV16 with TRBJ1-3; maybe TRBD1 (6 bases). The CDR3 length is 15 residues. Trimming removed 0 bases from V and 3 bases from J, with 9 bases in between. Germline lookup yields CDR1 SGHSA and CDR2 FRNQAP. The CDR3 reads CASSLDGGSGNTLYF. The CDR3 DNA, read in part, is TGTGCAAGCAGCTTAGACGGGGGCAGTGGAAATACGCTCTAT. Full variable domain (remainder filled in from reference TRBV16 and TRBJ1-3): NAGVIQTPRHKVTGKGQEATLWCEPISGHSAVFWYRQTIVQGLEFLTYFRNQAPIDDSGMPKERFSAQMPNQSHSTLKIQSTQPQDSAVYLCASSLDGGSGNTLYFGEGSRLIVV.

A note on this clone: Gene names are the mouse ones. CDR3 loop: CASSLTGGAFAEQFF. The CDR3 DNA, read in part, is TGTGCCAGCAGTCTGACAGGGGGCGCATTTGCTGAGCAGTTC. This chain uses TRBV26 with TRBJ2-1; 9 bases fit TRBD1. The read halts 1 residue ahead of the CDR3 end, with the missing end drawn from the germline J gene. This CDR3 comprises 15 residues. With 2 bases clipped from V and 6 bases from J, the junction kept 5 bases outside the gene matches. The germline CDR1 and CDR2 sequences are KGHPV and FQNQEV (reference sequence).

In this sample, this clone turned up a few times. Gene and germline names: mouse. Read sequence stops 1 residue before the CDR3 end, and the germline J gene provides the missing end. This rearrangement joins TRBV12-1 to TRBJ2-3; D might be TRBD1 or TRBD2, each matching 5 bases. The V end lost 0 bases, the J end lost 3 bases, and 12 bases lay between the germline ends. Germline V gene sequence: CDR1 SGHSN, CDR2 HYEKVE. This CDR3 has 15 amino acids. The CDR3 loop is CASSLEGRRAETLYF. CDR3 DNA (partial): TGTGCCAGCTCTCTCGAGGGGCGACGGGCAGAAACGCTGTAT.

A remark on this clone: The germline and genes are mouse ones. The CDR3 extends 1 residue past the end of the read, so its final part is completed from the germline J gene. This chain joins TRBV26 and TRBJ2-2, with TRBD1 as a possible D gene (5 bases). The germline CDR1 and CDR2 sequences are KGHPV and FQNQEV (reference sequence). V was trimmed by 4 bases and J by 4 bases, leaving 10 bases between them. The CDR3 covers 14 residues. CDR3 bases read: TGTGCCAGCAGTCAGGGGAGGGGCACCGGGCAGCTCTAC. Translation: CASSQGRGTGQLY. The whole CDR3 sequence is CASSQGRGTGQLYF.

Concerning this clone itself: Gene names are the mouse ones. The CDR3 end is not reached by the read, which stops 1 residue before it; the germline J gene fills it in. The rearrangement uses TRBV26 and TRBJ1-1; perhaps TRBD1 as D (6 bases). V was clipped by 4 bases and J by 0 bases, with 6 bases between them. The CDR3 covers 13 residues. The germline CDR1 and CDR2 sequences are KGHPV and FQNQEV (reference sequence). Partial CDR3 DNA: TGTGCCAGCAGTCGGACAGCAAACACAGAAGTCTTC. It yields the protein CASSRTANTEVF. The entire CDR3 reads CASSRTANTEVFF. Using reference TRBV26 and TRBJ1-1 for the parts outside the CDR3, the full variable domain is NSKVIQTPRYLVKGQGQKAKMRCIPEKGHPVVFWYQQNKNNEFKFLINFQNQEVLQQIDMTEKRFSAECPSNSPCSLEIQSSEAGDSALYLCASSRTANTEVFFGKGTRLTVV.